These 19 T cell receptor beta chains came from one sample sequenced in a study. Each CDR3 protein gets one entry after TCRdb re-called the 5' RACE reads with MiXCR. The table includes roughly 39,000 distinct CDR3 sequences, approximately 17% detected once. The source material was naive CD4+ T cells sorted from a lymph node. Indicated subset: naive CD4+ T cells, CD4+CD45RA+CD25-. These receptors were collected from a female donor with breast cancer.

The chain joins TRBV10-3 to TRBJ1-4, with D tentatively TRBD1 (6 bases). CDR3 size: 13 residues. Trimming removed 6 bases from V and 8 bases from J, with 13 bases in between. Germline V CDR1 and CDR2: ENHRY, SYGVKD. CDR3 in DNA: TGTGCCATCAGACAGGGAGGGGAGGAAAAACTGTTTTTT. Protein product: CAIRQGGEEKLFF.

There are a few counts of this clonotype. The chain recombines TRBV24-1 with TRBJ2-1, with TRBD2 matching over 11 bases. The CDR3 consists of 17 residues. Per the germline V gene, CDR1 is KGHDR and CDR2 is SFDVKD. V was pared by 2 bases and J by 7 bases, with 9 bases of the junction left unmatched. In DNA, the CDR3 is TGTGCCACCAGTGATTATCCCGGGACTAGCGGAGCTAATGAGCAGTTCTTC. As protein: CATSDYPGTSGANEQFF.

In regard to this clonotype: This clone may be a read error of a much larger clone one base away. The chain links TRBV6-5 to TRBJ2-7; 8 bases match TRBD2. CDR3 length equals 15 residues. After removal of 6 bases from V and 4 bases from J, the junction contained 11 bases not matched to a gene. The germline V gene encodes CDR1 MNHEY and CDR2 SVGAGI. The CDR3 coding sequence is TGTGCCAGCAGCCGTCGAGGTAGCGGGGAGTACGAGCAGTACTTC. Translated: CASSRRGSGEYEQYF.

This clonotype was seen only a few times. This chain connects TRBV6-6 to TRBJ1-3; possibly TRBD1 for D (6 bases). Trimming removed 5 bases from V and 3 bases from J, with 17 bases in between. This CDR3 has 16 amino acids. Germline assignment: CDR1 MNHNY and CDR2 SVGAGI (reference sequence). Here the CDR3 reads CASSPSDSLLGNTIYF. The CDR3 DNA is TGTGCCAGCAGTCCCTCGGACAGCCTTCTTGGAAACACCATATATTTT.

This clonotype has ten or more counts. The genes are TRBV9 and TRBJ2-2, with TRBD1 matching over 7 bases. With 2 bases clipped from V and 7 bases from J, the junction kept 11 bases outside the gene matches. The germline V gene encodes CDR1 SGDLS and CDR2 YYNGEE. This CDR3 is built from 16 residues. In DNA form, the CDR3 reads TGTGCCAGCAGCGTCTCCCCGACAGGGAGTCACGGGGAGCTGTTTTTT. It specifies CASSVSPTGSHGELFF. Drawing the rest from reference TRBV9 and TRBJ2-2, the complete variable domain is DSGVTQTPKHLITATGQRVTLRCSPRSGDLSVYWYQQSLDQGLQFLIQYYNGEERAKGNILERFSAQQFPDLHSELNLSSLELGDSALYFCASSVSPTGSHGELFFGEGSRLTVL.

The chain uses TRBV28 and TRBJ1-5; unclear D gene. CDR1 and CDR2 (germline): MDHEN, SYDVKM. The CDR3 runs 13 residues. Trimming pared 3 bases from V and 5 bases from J, leaving 8 bases between. CDR3 sequence: CASSFGEHQPQHF. In DNA form, the CDR3 reads TGTGCCAGCAGTTTCGGGGAACATCAGCCCCAGCATTTT.

This clonotype appeared a few times. The V and J genes are TRBV7-9 and TRBJ1-5, with D possibly being TRBD1 (6 bases). Between the trimmed V and J ends, which lost 3 bases and 6 bases, there was a span of 12 bases. Germline loops: CDR1 SEHNR, CDR2 FQNEAQ (reference sequence). The CDR3 runs 14 residues. The CDR3 DNA is TGTGCCAGCAGCTTGCAGGGGCGCGGTCAGCCCCAGCATTTT. Its protein product is CASSLQGRGQPQHF.

This clonotype turned up a few times. This CDR3 is CASSRALAWSSYEQYF. CDR3 DNA sequence: TGTGCCAGTAGCCGAGCGCTTGCCTGGAGCTCCTACGAGCAGTACTTC. The V and J genes are TRBV19 and TRBJ2-7; D is uncertain. V was trimmed by 6 bases and J by 0 bases, leaving 18 bases between them. The germline CDR1 and CDR2 sequences are LNHDA and SQIVND (reference sequence). The CDR3 consists of 16 residues.

As to this clonotype: A much larger clone is a single base away; this may be a read error. The V gene is TRBV5-1, the J gene TRBJ1-5; D ambiguous. CDR1 SGHRS and CDR2 YFSETQ come from the germline V gene. The CDR3 contains 14 residues. CDR3 amino acids: CACSLGGRDQPQHF. In DNA form, the CDR3 reads TGCGCCTGCAGCTTGGGAGGGAGGGATCAGCCCCAGCATTTT.

This clonotype was found a few times. The gene calls are TRBV19 and TRBJ1-3, with D perhaps TRBD1 (6 bases). V gave up 9 bases and J gave up 4 bases, with 13 bases separating them. The CDR3 totals 13 residues. Germline V gives CDR1 LNHDA, CDR2 SQIVND (reference sequence). CDR3 DNA sequence: TGTGCCAGCCAAACAGGGTACGGAAACACCATATATTTT. It is translated as CASQTGYGNTIYF.

The sample holds a few counts of this clonotype. The chain couples TRBV7-2 to TRBJ2-3; D gene unclear. Trimming took 1 base from V and 1 from J, leaving 12 bases between them. The V gene's germline CDR1 is SGHTA and CDR2 FQGNSA. The CDR3 has 16 residues. The CDR3 sequence: CASSLGHASGTDTQYF. CDR3 bases: TGTGCCAGCAGCTTAGGGCACGCCTCTGGCACAGATACGCAGTATTTT.

This chain links TRBV7-9 with TRBJ1-6, with TRBD1 as a possible D gene (5 bases). The ends were cut back, 5 bases at V and 9 bases at J, with 14 bases in the middle. The CDR3 runs 14 residues. Germline values: CDR1 SEHNR, CDR2 FQNEAQ (reference sequence). CDR3 coding DNA: TGTGCCAGCAGCAGGGGTGAACGGGCTTCACCCCTCCACTTT. It translates to CASSRGERASPLHF.

V and J are TRBV12-3 or TRBV12-4 and TRBJ1-1, with TRBD1 as a possible D gene (6 bases). V lost 3 bases and J lost 1, with 21 bases in between. This CDR3 has 18 residues. The CDR3 nucleotides read TGTGCCAGCAGTTTCCGACTGGGGACACCGCAGGGGAACACTGAAGCTTTCTTT. It encodes CASSFRLGTPQGNTEAFF.

The chain employs TRBV12-3 or TRBV12-4 and TRBJ2-6; D gene uncertain. V was pared by 3 bases and J by 2 bases, with 5 bases between. This CDR3 contains 14 residues. CDR3 sequence: CASSFPAGANVLTF. The CDR3 coding sequence is TGTGCCAGCAGTTTTCCTGCTGGGGCCAACGTCCTGACTTTC.

This clonotype was seen a single time. The germline gene is not matched at one end of the junction; a read error may be the cause. V gene TRBV7-2 combines with J gene TRBJ1-5; D ambiguous. CDR3 length: 14 residues. Germline-derived CDR1 and CDR2 are SGHTA and FQGNSA. The CDR3 bases are TGTGCCTGCAGCTTAGAGGCTTGGGGTCAGCCCCAGCATTTT. Translation gives CACSLEAWGQPQHF.

This clonotype came up a few times. This may be a read error: a much more frequent sequence differs by one nucleotide. The chain joins TRBV25-1 to TRBJ2-4; no firm D call. V was shortened by 6 bases and J by 6 bases, with 12 bases between the two germline ends. The CDR3 sequence is 13 residues long. Germline V gene lookup returns CDR1 MGHDK and CDR2 SYGVNS. The CDR3 reads CASRNMDGNIQYF. The CDR3 region has the DNA TGTGCCAGCAGGAACATGGACGGAAACATTCAGTACTTC.

This clonotype was seen only a few times. In nucleotides, the CDR3 is TGCAGTGCTAGAGACCGACTACGGAGCGCGGTGAACACTGAAGCTTTCTTT. Encoded protein: CSARDRLRSAVNTEAFF. The chain links TRBV20-1 to TRBJ1-1; D uncertain. Germline V gene data show CDR1 as DFQATT and CDR2 as SNEGSKA (reference sequence). The CDR3 loop spans 17 amino acids. V was shortened by 0 bases and J by 0 bases, with 17 bases between the two germline ends.

The CDR3 spells CASSLAPTGTSGSDNEQFF. CDR3 bases: TGCGCCAGCAGCTTGGCCCCGACCGGGACTAGCGGGAGCGACAATGAGCAGTTCTTC. The chain employs TRBV5-1 and TRBJ2-1, with 14 bases lining up with TRBD2. The CDR3 has 19 residues. V was pared by 0 bases and J by 5 bases, with 10 bases of the junction left unmatched. Germline assignment: CDR1 SGHRS and CDR2 YFSETQ.

The table lists this clonotype with many counts. The V call is TRBV29-1, the J call TRBJ2-6; no clear D. Between the trimmed V and J ends, which lost 4 bases and 0 bases, there was a span of 4 bases. This CDR3 region has 13 residues. Germline-derived CDR1 and CDR2 are SQVTM and ANQGSEA. The DNA for the CDR3 is TGCAGCGTTGCGGTCTCTGGGGCCAACGTCCTGACTTTC. Its protein product is CSVAVSGANVLTF.